One sample yielded the 29 T cell receptor beta chains listed below, sequenced in a study of cytomegalovirus exposure and HLA in healthy donors. PCR used 60 Vbeta primers and 13 Jbeta primers. TCRdb keeps only in-frame clones here, not all; method: immunoSEQ multiplex PCR. The repertoire holds some 110,000 clones, with approximately 70% as singletons. The sequenced sample was PBMCs. These receptors originate from a man between 25 and 39 years old in good health and CMV-seropositive.

The rearrangement uses TRBV19 and TRBJ2-1; TRBD1 matches 8 bases. Germline-derived CDR1 and CDR2 are LNHDA and SQIVND (reference sequence). V dropped 5 bases and J dropped 5; count of bases not matched to a gene: 20. The CDR3 length is 19 residues. The CDR3 sequence: CASSSPGQGRRRVNNEQFF. CDR3 nucleotides: TGTGCCAGTAGTTCTCCCGGACAGGGAAGGCGTAGGGTGAACAATGAGCAGTTCTTC.

The chain couples TRBV4-1 to TRBJ2-5; TRBD2 agrees at 12 bases. Germline V CDR1 and CDR2: MGHRA, YSYEKL. Unmatched junction bases numbered 14, after V lost 1 base and J lost 5 bases. There are 19 residues in the CDR3. CDR3 nucleotide sequence: TGCGCCAGCAGCCAAGTTAAAACTAGCGGGGGGCCTCACACTGAGACCCAGTACTTC. Amino acid sequence: CASSQVKTSGGPHTETQYF.

The J gene is TRBJ2-7, the V gene TRBV6-6, with 8 bases identical to TRBD1. Trimming cost V 8 bases and J 2 bases; bases outside gene matches: 11. Per the germline V gene, CDR1 is MNHNY and CDR2 is SVGAGI (reference sequence). This CDR3 has 15 residues. DNA for the CDR3: TGTGCCAGCGGGCTTGGACAGGGAGGTCCCTACGAGCAGTACTTC. Amino acid sequence: CASGLGQGGPYEQYF.

V is TRBV27 and J is TRBJ2-7, with TRBD2 matching over 8 bases. Per germline, CDR1 MNHEY and CDR2 SMNVEV (reference sequence). The CDR3 sequence is 18 residues long. V shed 3 bases, J shed 0 bases, and the junction held 13 bases outside the gene matches. The DNA of the CDR3 is TGTGCCAGCAGTTTTGGGACTAGTTTTCCCGCGAGCTCCTACGAGCAGTACGTC. Amino acid sequence: CASSFGTSFPASSYEQYV.

There are a few counts of this clone. The chain couples TRBV28 to TRBJ1-5; D is perhaps TRBD1 (5 bases). Germline loops: CDR1 MDHEN, CDR2 SYDVKM. The CDR3 covers 14 residues. V gave up 3 bases and J gave up 2 bases, with 8 bases separating them. The chain's CDR3 is CASSFGHGNQPQHF. The CDR3 DNA is TGTGCCAGCAGTTTTGGACACGGCAATCAGCCCCAGCATTTT.

The chain couples TRBV14 to TRBJ2-2, with TRBD2 identical over 12 bases. The CDR3 runs 20 residues. J gave up 3 bases and V 5 bases, and 16 bases lay outside the gene matches. Per the germline V gene, CDR1 is SGHDN and CDR2 is FVKESK. The CDR3, as DNA: TGTGCCAGCAGCTTTAGCTGGACTAGCGGGATTTTGGGGGACACCGGGGAGCTGTTTTTT. It specifies CASSFSWTSGILGDTGELFF.

The J gene is TRBJ2-1, the V gene TRBV5-5; 9 bases match TRBD1. Trimming took 4 bases from V and 6 from J; bases not matched to a gene: 8. Germline CDR1 is SGHKS and CDR2 is YYEKEE (reference sequence). CDR3 length equals 15 residues. CDR3 sequence (DNA): TGTGCCAGCAGCCTGACAGGGGGGGGAAGCAATGAGCAGTTCTTC. Translating gives CASSLTGGGSNEQFF. Using reference TRBV5-5 and TRBJ2-1 for the parts outside the CDR3, the full variable domain is DAGVTQSPTHLIKTRGQQVTLRCSPISGHKSVSWYQQVLGQGPQFIFQYYEKEERGRGNFPDRFSARQFPNYSSELNVNALLLGDSALYLCASSLTGGGSNEQFFGPGTRLTVL.

The genes are TRBV29-1 and TRBJ1-2; TRBD1 matches 10 bases. Trimming removed 4 bases from V and 8 bases from J; junction bases left unmatched: 10. Germline V CDR1 and CDR2: SQVTM, ANQGSEA. The CDR3 totals 14 residues. DNA of the CDR3: TGCAGCGTTGTGCCCGGGACAGGGGAGGGAGGCTACACCTTC. Amino acids: CSVVPGTGEGGYTF.

The chain carries TRBV18 and TRBJ2-3; D might be TRBD2 (5 bases). The CDR3 totals 14 residues. V shed 4 bases and J shed 2 bases, with 10 bases lying between them. From germline, CDR1 is KGHSH and CDR2 LQKENI. This chain's CDR3 is CASSRDYPTDTQYF. The CDR3 DNA reads TGTGCCAGCTCACGTGACTACCCCACAGATACGCAGTATTTT.

This clone has a handful of counts. The gene calls are TRBV13 and TRBJ2-2; 12 positions match TRBD2. CDR1 and CDR2 from the germline V gene are PRHDT and FYEKMQ (reference sequence). This CDR3 has 16 amino acids. V lost 4 bases to trimming and J lost 7 bases; unmatched junction nucleotides: 7. CDR3 loop: CASSSLAGGPVGELFF. The CDR3 nucleotides read TGTGCCAGCAGCTCTCTAGCGGGAGGGCCTGTCGGGGAGCTGTTTTTT.

The rearrangement uses TRBV5-1 and TRBJ1-1; D perhaps matches TRBD1 (6 bases). The CDR3 has 14 amino acids. V was trimmed by 4 bases and J by 1 base, leaving 11 bases between them. Germline V gives CDR1 SGHRS, CDR2 YFSETQ. CDR3: CASSLPQGNTEAFF. In nucleotides, the CDR3 is TGCGCCAGCAGCCTACCACAGGGGAACACTGAAGCTTTCTTT.

The chain combines TRBV19 with TRBJ1-4; 10 bases agree with TRBD1. Germline CDR1 and CDR2: LNHDA and SQIVND (reference sequence). Trimming at V came to 6 bases and at J to 6 bases, leaving 10 bases not matched to a gene. CDR3 length equals 16 residues. The DNA for the CDR3 is TGTGCCAGTAGACCCCCCATGGACAGGGGGGATGAAAAACTGTTTTTT. Amino acids: CASRPPMDRGDEKLFF.

This clone was seen only once. At one boundary the junction diverges from the germline segment, which might be a read error. The CDR3 DNA follows: TGTTCCAGCAGCTTAGGCCCTCAGGGGAATTACAATGAGCAGTTCTTC. This gives the protein CSSSLGPQGNYNEQFF. The genes are TRBV7-9 and TRBJ2-1; possibly TRBD1 for D (6 bases). CDR1 is SEHNR and CDR2 is FQNEAQ in the germline V gene (reference sequence). This CDR3 spans 16 amino acids.

In this sample, this clone turned up a few times. The gene calls are TRBV5-4 and TRBJ2-5, with 11 positions matching TRBD2. Per germline, CDR1 SGHNT and CDR2 YYREEE (reference sequence). The trim removed 4 bases at V and 5 bases at J, leaving 7 bases unmatched. The CDR3 contains 15 residues. CDR3 coding DNA: TGTGCCAGCAGCCTACTAGCGGGAGAAGGGGAGACCCAGTACTTC. It translates to CASSLLAGEGETQYF.

In this sample, this clone turned up once. The rearrangement links TRBV5-1 to TRBJ2-3; D remains ambiguous. The CDR3 runs to 14 residues. V was pared by 0 bases and J by 2 bases, with 7 bases between. Germline V lookup: CDR1 SGHRS, CDR2 YFSETQ. CDR3 protein: CASSLGAPTDTQYF. CDR3 DNA sequence: TGCGCCAGCAGCTTGGGGGCCCCCACAGATACGCAGTATTTT.

Comments on this clone: At one of its ends the junction is not consistent with the germline gene, which may arise from a read error. The rearrangement links TRBV11-1 to TRBJ1-3; D is uncertain. CDR3 size: 13 residues. Looked up from germline, CDR1 is SGHAT and CDR2 is FQDESV (reference sequence). The CDR3 DNA is TGTGCCAGCGGCTTGGGAGGTGGAAACACCATATATTTT. Translating it yields CASGLGGGNTIYF. The variable domain in full, completed from reference TRBV11-1 and TRBJ1-3, reads EAEVAQSPRYKITEKSQAVAFWCDPISGHATLYWYRQILGQGPELLVQFQDESVVDDSQLPKDRFSAERLKGVDSTLKIQPAELGDSAMYLCASGLGGGNTIYFGEGSWLTVV.

This clone was counted once. The chain is built from TRBV6-1 and TRBJ1-1; TRBD1 aligns across 8 bases. Germline loops: CDR1 MNHNS, CDR2 SASEGT. J gave up 0 bases and V 0 bases, and 6 bases lay outside the gene matches. The CDR3 is made up of 17 amino acids. The CDR3 bases are TGTGCCAGCAGTGAAGCTAGGGCAGGGGGCTTGAACACTGAAGCTTTCTTT. This codes for CASSEARAGGLNTEAFF.

CDR3 loop: CASSDGGDLGNEQFF. As DNA, the CDR3 is TGTGCCAGCAGTGATGGCGGAGACCTAGGAAATGAGCAGTTCTTC. The gene calls are TRBV25-1 and TRBJ2-1; D not certain. The germline V gene encodes CDR1 MGHDK and CDR2 SYGVNS. With 3 bases removed from V and 7 bases from J, the gap between germline ends came to 16 bases. This CDR3 has 15 residues.

This chain uses TRBV7-8 with TRBJ2-1; 11 bases agree with TRBD2. CDR1 SGHVS and CDR2 FQNEAQ come from the germline V gene. The V gene end was trimmed by 0 bases and the J gene end by 4 bases; junction bases not matched to a gene: 17. The CDR3 totals 21 residues. The CDR3 nucleotides read TGTGCCAGCAGCTTAGCGAGGTACCAACTAGCGGGGGAAAGCGATTACAATGAGCAGTTCTTC. It codes for CASSLARYQLAGESDYNEQFF.

This clone has a handful of counts. The genes are TRBV27 and TRBJ2-1, with 9 bases aligning to TRBD2. The J segment lost 13 bases and the V segment lost 8 bases, leaving 12 bases of the junction unmatched. From germline, CDR1 is MNHEY and CDR2 SMNVEV (reference sequence). The CDR3 sequence is 13 residues long. CDR3 protein: CASFGSGSKDQFF. CDR3 in DNA: TGTGCCAGCTTTGGTAGCGGGAGCAAAGATCAGTTCTTC.

The chain uses TRBV5-6 and TRBJ1-2; 9 nucleotides agree with TRBD1. The CDR3 is 18 amino acids. After removal of 0 bases from V and 4 bases from J, the junction contained 13 bases not matched to a gene. The germline V gene has CDR1 SGHDT and CDR2 YYEEEE. The CDR3 is CASSLAPWGGQGGYGYTF. The CDR3 DNA is TGTGCCAGCAGCTTGGCCCCCTGGGGGGGACAGGGTGGCTATGGCTACACCTTC.

J is TRBJ2-5 and V is TRBV29-1; 7 nucleotides match TRBD1. The CDR3 covers 15 residues. Germline-derived CDR1 and CDR2 are SQVTM and ANQGSEA. The V gene end was trimmed by 4 bases and the J gene end by 2 bases; junction bases not matched to a gene: 10. CDR3 bases: TGCAGCGTTGGATTGACAGGGTCCCGACAAGAGACCCAGTACTTC. Its protein is CSVGLTGSRQETQYF.

The V and J genes are TRBV7-6 and TRBJ2-1; TRBD2 matches at 13 bases. V trimming: 5 bases; J trimming: 4 bases; junction bases outside the gene matches: 8. The CDR3 is made up of 17 amino acids. CDR1 is SGHVS and CDR2 is FNYEAQ in the germline V gene. CDR3 loop: CASSPVPGLAGYNEQFF. The DNA of the CDR3 is TGTGCCAGCAGCCCTGTCCCGGGACTAGCGGGATACAATGAGCAGTTCTTC.

This clone turned up a few times. The gene calls are TRBV13 and TRBJ2-7, with D perhaps TRBD2 (6 bases). The ends were cut back, 5 bases at V and 0 bases at J, with 26 bases in the middle. This CDR3 has 19 residues. Germline lookup yields CDR1 PRHDT and CDR2 FYEKMQ (reference sequence). CDR3 sequence (DNA): TGTGCCAGCAGCGCGGGACTGCTTGTGAACCTCTTCAGCTCCTACGAGCAGTACTTC. Its translation is CASSAGLLVNLFSSYEQYF.

CDR3 nucleotide sequence: TGTGCCAGCAGCAAACATCCAGGGGACGAGCAGTACGTC. Translation gives CASSKHPGDEQYV. This chain uses TRBV21-1 with TRBJ2-7; the DNA was not used to check the table's D call, TRBD1. TRBV21-1 is a documented pseudogene. The CDR3 runs to 13 residues.

This chain joins TRBV19 and TRBJ1-5; tentatively, D is TRBD1 (5 bases). V was pared by 7 bases and J by 7 bases, with 20 bases between. The CDR3 is made up of 15 amino acids. Germline CDR1 reads LNHDA; CDR2 reads SQIVND (reference sequence). The chain's CDR3 is CASTNPPAGGQPQHF. The CDR3 DNA is TGTGCCAGTACCAACCCCCCGGCGGGGGGGCAGCCCCAGCATTTT.

This clone was seen a handful of times. J is TRBJ1-2 and V is TRBV30; no clear D. V was clipped by 0 bases and J by 4 bases, with 12 bases between them. CDR3 size: 14 residues. Looked up from germline, CDR1 is GTSNPN and CDR2 is SVGIG (reference sequence). The CDR3 region is CAWSVVGGSYGYTF. The CDR3 DNA reads TGTGCCTGGAGTGTGGTTGGCGGTAGCTATGGCTACACCTTC.

The gene calls are TRBV18 and TRBJ1-2; D might be TRBD1 (6 bases). CDR3 size: 16 residues. Trimming removed 3 bases at V and 0 bases at J, with 14 bases between. Per germline, CDR1 KGHSH and CDR2 LQKENI. CDR3 bases: TGTGCCAGCTCACCTCCGCAGGGGTTCCCTAACTATGGCTACACCTTC. This translates into CASSPPQGFPNYGYTF.

This clone was observed a few times. This rearrangement joins TRBV19 to TRBJ1-5; D is undetermined. From germline, CDR1 is LNHDA and CDR2 SQIVND (reference sequence). This CDR3 comprises 12 residues. V was pared by 7 bases and J by 2 bases, with 6 bases between. The CDR3 DNA sequence: TGTGCCAGTAATGGAGGCAATCAGCCCCAGCATTTT. Amino acid sequence: CASNGGNQPQHF.